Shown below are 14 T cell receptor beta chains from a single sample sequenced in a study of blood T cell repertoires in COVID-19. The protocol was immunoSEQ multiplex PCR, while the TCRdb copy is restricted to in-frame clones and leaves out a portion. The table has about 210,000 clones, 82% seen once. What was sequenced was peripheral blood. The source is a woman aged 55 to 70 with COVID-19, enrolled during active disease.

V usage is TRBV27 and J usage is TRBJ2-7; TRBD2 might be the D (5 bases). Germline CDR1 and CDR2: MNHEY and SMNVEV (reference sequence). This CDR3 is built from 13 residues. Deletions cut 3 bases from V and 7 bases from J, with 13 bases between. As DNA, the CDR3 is TGTGCCAGCAGTTTGTCGGGGATTGATGAGCAGTACTTC. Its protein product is CASSLSGIDEQYF.

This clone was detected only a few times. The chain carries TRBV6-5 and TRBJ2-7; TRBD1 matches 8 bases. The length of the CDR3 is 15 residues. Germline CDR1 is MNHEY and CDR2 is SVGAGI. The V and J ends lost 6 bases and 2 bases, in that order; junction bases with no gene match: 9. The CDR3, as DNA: TGTGCCAGCAGGTTCTCATTGACAGGGGCCTACGAGCAGTACGTC. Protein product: CASRFSLTGAYEQYV.

The CDR3 DNA reads TGTGCCAGCTCGACGGAAGGGGGCACTGAAGCTTTCTTT. It is translated as CASSTEGGTEAFF. V is TRBV18 and J is TRBJ1-1; the D gene is possibly TRBD1 (6 bases). The germline CDR1 and CDR2 sequences are KGHSH and LQKENI. V lost 6 bases, J lost 4 bases, and 12 bases lay in between. CDR3 length: 13 residues.

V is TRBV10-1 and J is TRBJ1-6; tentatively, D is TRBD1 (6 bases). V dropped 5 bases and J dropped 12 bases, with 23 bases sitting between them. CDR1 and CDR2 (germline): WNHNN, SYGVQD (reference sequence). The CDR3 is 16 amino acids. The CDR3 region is CASSIVNRAQNGPLHF. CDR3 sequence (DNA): TGCGCCAGCAGTATAGTGAACAGGGCGCAGAACGGACCCCTCCACTTT.

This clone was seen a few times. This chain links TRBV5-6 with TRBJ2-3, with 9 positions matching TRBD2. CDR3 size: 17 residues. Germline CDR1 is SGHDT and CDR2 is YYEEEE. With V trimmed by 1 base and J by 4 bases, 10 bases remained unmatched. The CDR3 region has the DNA TGTGCCAGCAGCTTGTTTTTGTTGCCTAGCGGGGCAGATACGCAGTATTTT. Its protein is CASSLFLLPSGADTQYF.

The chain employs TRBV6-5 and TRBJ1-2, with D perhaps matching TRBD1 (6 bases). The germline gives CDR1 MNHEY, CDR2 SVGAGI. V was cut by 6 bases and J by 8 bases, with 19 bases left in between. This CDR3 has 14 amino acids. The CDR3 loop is CASRPPGHIPGYTF. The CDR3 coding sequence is TGTGCCAGCAGACCTCCGGGACATATCCCAGGCTACACCTTC.

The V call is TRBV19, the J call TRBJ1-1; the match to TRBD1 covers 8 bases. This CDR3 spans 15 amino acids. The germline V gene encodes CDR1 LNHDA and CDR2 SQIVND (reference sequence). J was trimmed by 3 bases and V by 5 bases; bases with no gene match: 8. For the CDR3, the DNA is TGTGCCAGTAGTTTCACCAGGGGGCGCGACACTGAAGCTTTCTTT. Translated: CASSFTRGRDTEAFF.

DNA for the CDR3: TGTGCCAGCAGCTTAGAAGCCCCCGACATTTCTAACTATGGCTACACCTTC. Its translation: CASSLEAPDISNYGYTF. The chain is built from TRBV7-2 and TRBJ1-2, with D unresolved. The germline V and J ends were trimmed by 1 base and 0 bases, with 15 bases remaining between them. Germline CDR1 and CDR2: SGHTA and FQGNSA. This CDR3 comprises 17 residues. Filled out from reference TRBV7-2 and TRBJ1-2, the complete variable domain reads GAGVSQSPSNKVTEKGKDVELRCDPISGHTALYWYRQSLGQGLEFLIYFQGNSAPDKSGLPSDRFSAERTGGSVSTLTIQRTQQEDSAVYLCASSLEAPDISNYGYTFGSGTRLTVV.

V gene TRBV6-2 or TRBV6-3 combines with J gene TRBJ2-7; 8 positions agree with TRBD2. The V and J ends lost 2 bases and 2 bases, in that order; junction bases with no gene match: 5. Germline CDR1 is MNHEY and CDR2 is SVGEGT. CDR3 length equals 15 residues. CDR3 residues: CASSYGSGSTYEQYF. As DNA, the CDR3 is TGTGCCAGCAGTTACGGAAGCGGGAGTACCTACGAGCAGTACTTC.

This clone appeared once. The CDR3 bases are TGTGCCAGCAGCTCGCAGACAGTCATGAACACTGAAGCTTTCTTT. The encoded protein is CASSSQTVMNTEAFF. The chain couples TRBV11-2 to TRBJ1-1; TRBD1 is a possible D gene (5 bases). CDR3 size: 15 residues. Trimming removed 4 bases from V and 0 bases from J, with 12 bases in between. Germline CDR1 is SGHAT and CDR2 is FQNNGV.

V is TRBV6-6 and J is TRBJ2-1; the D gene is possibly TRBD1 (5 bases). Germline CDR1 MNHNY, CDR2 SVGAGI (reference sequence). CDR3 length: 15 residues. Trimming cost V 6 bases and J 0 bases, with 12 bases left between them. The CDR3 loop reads CASSLRQTSYNEQFF. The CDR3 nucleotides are TGTGCCAGCAGCCTTAGACAGACCTCCTACAATGAGCAGTTCTTC.

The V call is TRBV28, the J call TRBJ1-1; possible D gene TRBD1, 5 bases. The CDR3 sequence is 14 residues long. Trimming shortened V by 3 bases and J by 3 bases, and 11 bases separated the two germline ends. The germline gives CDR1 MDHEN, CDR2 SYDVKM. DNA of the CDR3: TGTGCCAGCAGTTTGGGGGGGGTTGACACTGAAGCTTTCTTT. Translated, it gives CASSLGGVDTEAFF.

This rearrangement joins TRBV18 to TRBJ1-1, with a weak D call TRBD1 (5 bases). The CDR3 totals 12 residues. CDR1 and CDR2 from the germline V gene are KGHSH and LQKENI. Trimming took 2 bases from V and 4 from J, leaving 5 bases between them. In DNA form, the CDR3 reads TGTGCCAGCTCACCAGGGGCCACTGAAGCTTTCTTT. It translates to CASSPGATEAFF.

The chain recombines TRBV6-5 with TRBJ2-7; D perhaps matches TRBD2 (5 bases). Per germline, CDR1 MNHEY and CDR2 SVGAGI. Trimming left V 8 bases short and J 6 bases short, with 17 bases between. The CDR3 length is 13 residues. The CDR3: CASRTFTRGEQYF. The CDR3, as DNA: TGTGCCAGCCGGACCTTTACCCGGGGCGAGCAGTACTTC.